The present entry profiles one T cell receptor (beta chain) with its context. Between the trimmed V and J ends, which lost 11 bases and 0 bases, there was a span of 17 bases. The CDR3 spans 15 residues. This record comes from a study of T-cell reconstitution after alpha-beta-depleted transplantation in children. TCRbeta library construction was performed incorporating unique molecular identifiers. Using its own MiXCR run on the PCR reads, TCRdb lists one record per CDR3 protein. The repertoire holds about half a million distinct CDR3 sequences, with 9.5% to 15% as singletons. This sample comprised PBMCs from the stem cell graft donor, obtained from the stem cell graft. This TCR came from a human donor who donated a stem cell graft to a child with combined immunodeficiency. The chain links TRBV12-3 or TRBV12-4 to TRBJ1-3, with D possibly matching TRBD1 (6 bases). The CDR3 region has the DNA TGTGCCGCGGGGGCCCAGTCTTCCTCTGGAAACACCATATATTTT. Translation gives CAAGAQSSSGNTIYF.